These 27 T cell receptor beta chains were all obtained from the same sample, sequenced in a study of blood T cell repertoires in COVID-19. Repertoires were generated with immunoSEQ multiplex PCR, while TCRdb's copy carries only in-frame clones and drops some. The profile shows about 120,000 clones, just over 85% of them singletons. Specimen: peripheral blood. These receptors came from a middle-aged man with acute or convalescent COVID-19.

This rearrangement joins TRBV19 to TRBJ2-1; D is undetermined. Germline assignment: CDR1 LNHDA and CDR2 SQIVND (reference sequence). V was trimmed by 5 bases and J by 7 bases, leaving 6 bases between them. This CDR3 has 11 amino acids. The CDR3 DNA reads as TGTGCCAGTAGTGTTCAAAATGAGCAGTTCTTC. Encoded protein: CASSVQNEQFF.

The chain links TRBV2 to TRBJ2-5; 7 bases line up with TRBD1. This CDR3 region has 14 residues. CDR1 SNHLY and CDR2 FYNNEI come from the germline V gene. Trimming cost V 10 bases and J 1 base; bases outside gene matches: 9. In nucleotides, the CDR3 is TGTGCCACCAAACAGGACAGGAGCCAAGAGACCCAGTACTTC. Translating gives CATKQDRSQETQYF.

The chain recombines TRBV6-1 with TRBJ1-3; TRBD1 matches 9 bases. Germline CDR1 reads MNHNS; CDR2 reads SASEGT. The CDR3 totals 16 residues. V shed 3 bases and J 0 bases; nucleotides not matched to a gene: 3. The CDR3 region is CASSDGTGRSGNTIYF. The CDR3 bases are TGTGCCAGCAGTGACGGGACAGGGCGCTCTGGAAACACCATATATTTT.

The chain joins TRBV9 to TRBJ2-2; the match to TRBD1 covers 8 bases. J lost 1 base, V lost 4 bases, and 12 bases had no gene match. The germline gives CDR1 SGDLS, CDR2 YYNGEE. CDR3 size: 18 residues. The CDR3 DNA sequence: TGTGCCAGCAGCCCCGGGACAGGTTTGACGGGGAACACCGGGGAGCTGTTTTTT. Its translation is CASSPGTGLTGNTGELFF.

The chain has TRBV25-1 and TRBJ1-2; 9 positions agree with TRBD1. This CDR3 has 14 residues. With 5 bases clipped from V and 6 bases from J, the junction kept 7 bases outside the gene matches. Germline loops: CDR1 MGHDK, CDR2 SYGVNS. The CDR3 coding sequence is TGTGCCAGCAGTTCCCGAACAGGGGGCCATGGCTACACCTTC. Its protein product is CASSSRTGGHGYTF.

The chain is built from TRBV5-6 and TRBJ2-7; 10 bases map to TRBD2. CDR3 length: 18 amino acids. Germline CDR1 SGHDT, CDR2 YYEEEE. V was pared by 3 bases and J by 0 bases, with 12 bases of the junction left unmatched. The CDR3 sequence is CASSSPPGLASTSYEQYF. CDR3 nucleotide sequence: TGTGCCAGCAGCTCTCCCCCGGGACTAGCGTCGACCTCCTACGAGCAGTACTTC.

For the CDR3, the DNA is TGCAGTGCTAGTCTAGAGAGCTCCTATAATTCACCCCTCCACTTT. Its translation: CSASLESSYNSPLHF. This chain connects TRBV20-1 to TRBJ1-6; D uncertain. The CDR3 contains 15 residues. Germline-derived CDR1 and CDR2 are DFQATT and SNEGSKA (reference sequence). The V end was cut by 3 bases, the J end by 0 bases, with 9 bases between.

This clone appeared a few times. The V gene is TRBV19, the J gene TRBJ1-3, with 8 bases aligning to TRBD1. V trimming: 6 bases; J trimming: 3 bases; junction bases outside the gene matches: 10. The CDR3 has 16 amino acids. Germline V gene data show CDR1 as LNHDA and CDR2 as SQIVND (reference sequence). In nucleotides, the CDR3 is TGTGCCAGTAGAAAGACAGGGGAGAGTTTTGGAAACACCATATATTTT. It codes for CASRKTGESFGNTIYF.

The chain links TRBV7-2 to TRBJ1-4, with D tentatively TRBD1 (6 bases). The CDR3 runs 13 residues. V dropped 4 bases and J dropped 14 bases, with 17 bases sitting between them. CDR1 is SGHTA and CDR2 is FQGNSA in the germline V gene. The CDR3 loop is CASSSPGTGWLFF. The CDR3 DNA reads TGTGCCAGCAGCTCTCCGGGAACAGGGTGGCTGTTTTTT.

The chain recombines TRBV6-1 with TRBJ1-5; possible D gene TRBD1, 6 bases. Germline V gene lookup returns CDR1 MNHNS and CDR2 SASEGT. This CDR3 has 14 residues. Trimming removed 3 bases at V and 6 bases at J, with 12 bases between. CDR3 in amino acids: CASSEGGAGQPQHF. The CDR3, as DNA: TGTGCCAGCAGTGAGGGGGGGGCAGGTCAGCCCCAGCATTTT.

This clone was seen repeatedly, ten times or more. V gene TRBV5-4 combines with J gene TRBJ1-3, with D tentatively TRBD1 (6 bases). The CDR3 runs 13 residues. Germline-derived CDR1 and CDR2 are SGHNT and YYREEE (reference sequence). The ends were cut back, 0 bases at V and 16 bases at J, with 17 bases in the middle. The CDR3 sequence is CASSLAGGPTSYF. DNA of the CDR3: TGTGCCAGCAGCTTGGCGGGGGGCCCTACTAGTTATTTT.

The rearrangement uses TRBV7-3 and TRBJ1-1; 7 bases are a match to TRBD1. The CDR3 loop spans 14 amino acids. V lost 5 bases to trimming and J lost 0 bases; unmatched junction nucleotides: 3. The germline gives CDR1 SGHTA, CDR2 FQGTGA. The CDR3 protein is CASSPQGMNTEAFF. The CDR3 coding sequence is TGTGCCAGCAGCCCACAGGGGATGAACACTGAAGCTTTCTTT.

V and J are TRBV19 and TRBJ1-5; 9 bases are a match to TRBD1. The CDR3 has 15 residues. CDR1 is LNHDA and CDR2 is SQIVND in the germline V gene (reference sequence). V shed 4 bases and J 3 bases; nucleotides not matched to a gene: 4. CDR3 DNA sequence: TGTGCCAGTAGTAGCACAGGGGGCCCCAATCAGCCCCAGCATTTT. Encoded protein: CASSSTGGPNQPQHF.

The table lists this clone with a few counts. The chain is built from TRBV4-2 and TRBJ2-1, with 7 bases matching TRBD2. This CDR3 has 20 residues. CDR1 LGHNA and CDR2 YNFKEQ come from the germline V gene. With 0 bases clipped from V and 0 bases from J, the junction kept 14 bases outside the gene matches. In nucleotides, the CDR3 is TGTGCCAGCAGCCAAGATGATTGGAGACTAGCTACCCCCTCCTACAATGAGCAGTTCTTC. It yields the protein CASSQDDWRLATPSYNEQFF.

The CDR3 protein is CASSDSTINQPQHF. Here the CDR3 DNA reads TGTGCCAGCAGTGACAGTACCATCAATCAGCCCCAGCATTTT. V is TRBV2 and J is TRBJ1-5; no reliable D call. The V and J ends lost 3 bases and 3 bases respectively, with 9 bases between them. This CDR3 is built from 14 residues. Germline lookup yields CDR1 SNHLY and CDR2 FYNNEI.

The rearrangement joins TRBV10-2 to TRBJ1-2, with TRBD1 matching over 7 bases. The CDR3 runs to 13 residues. Germline CDR1 reads WSHSY; CDR2 reads SAAADI. The V segment lost 7 bases and the J segment 5 bases; nucleotides outside the gene matches: 7. The CDR3 coding sequence is TGCGCCAGCATGGCCGGGACAGCTTATGGCTACACCTTC. Translating it yields CASMAGTAYGYTF.

The V gene is TRBV11-2, the J gene TRBJ1-2; the D is unclear. The CDR3 is made up of 13 amino acids. Germline-derived CDR1 and CDR2 are SGHAT and FQNNGV. Trimming removed 1 base from V and 7 bases from J, with 10 bases in between. CDR3 nucleotide sequence: TGTGCCAGCAGCTTAGGAGTCTGGGCTGGCTACACCTTC. This translates into CASSLGVWAGYTF.

This chain uses TRBV19 with TRBJ1-1, with a weak D call TRBD1 (6 bases). The germline V gene encodes CDR1 LNHDA and CDR2 SQIVND (reference sequence). Trimming shortened V by 4 bases and J by 4 bases, and 13 bases separated the two germline ends. This CDR3 spans 14 amino acids. The CDR3 loop is CASSTTLGGTEAFF. CDR3 sequence (DNA): TGTGCCAGTAGTACCACCTTAGGGGGCACTGAAGCTTTCTTT.

The chain recombines TRBV24-1 with TRBJ1-5; weak D call: TRBD1 (5 bases). Germline-derived CDR1 and CDR2 are KGHDR and SFDVKD. The CDR3 has 13 amino acids. The germline V and J ends were trimmed by 3 bases and 9 bases, with 11 bases remaining between them. The CDR3 spells CATSDQRGGPQHF. CDR3 coding DNA: TGTGCCACCAGTGATCAAAGGGGAGGGCCCCAGCATTTT.

The chain is built from TRBV2 and TRBJ2-5, with 7 bases lining up with TRBD2. J lost 7 bases, V lost 7 bases, and 6 bases had no gene match. CDR1 and CDR2 from the germline V gene are SNHLY and FYNNEI. The CDR3 totals 12 residues. The CDR3 sequence is CASTRLAGTQYF. The CDR3 DNA follows: TGTGCCAGCACCCGACTAGCTGGGACCCAGTACTTC.

V gene TRBV30 combines with J gene TRBJ2-4, with a tentative D call TRBD1 (6 bases). There are 11 residues in the CDR3. Germline values: CDR1 GTSNPN, CDR2 SVGIG (reference sequence). V lost 3 bases and J lost 8, with 8 bases in between. CDR3 in amino acids: CAWRDSHIQYF. The CDR3 nucleotides are TGTGCCTGGAGGGACAGCCACATTCAGTACTTC.

The chain combines TRBV5-6 with TRBJ1-4; the D gene is possibly TRBD1 (5 bases). The CDR3 is 17 residues long. The V gene's germline CDR1 is SGHDT and CDR2 YYEEEE. V lost 1 base and J 5 bases, leaving 18 bases between the germline ends. The CDR3 sequence: CASSLKRATAANEKLFF. The CDR3 DNA reads TGTGCCAGCAGCTTGAAACGGGCGACAGCAGCGAATGAAAAACTGTTTTTT.

The rearrangement uses TRBV5-1 and TRBJ2-2; 8 bases fit TRBD2. There are 16 residues in the CDR3. V trimming: 3 bases; J trimming: 6 bases; junction bases outside the gene matches: 10. Germline V lookup: CDR1 SGHRS, CDR2 YFSETQ. Here the CDR3 DNA reads TGCGCCAGCAGCTCTCCCCCGGGACTAGTATCCGGGGAGCTGTTTTTT. It codes for CASSSPPGLVSGELFF.

CDR3 coding DNA: TGTGCCATCAGTGCATCCTACGAGCAGTACTTC. This encodes CAISASYEQYF. The chain joins TRBV10-3 to TRBJ2-7; no clear D. Germline-derived CDR1 and CDR2 are ENHRY and SYGVKD. V shed 4 bases and J shed 1 base, with 2 bases lying between them. This CDR3 is 11 amino acids long.

The gene calls are TRBV5-6 and TRBJ1-3; D not resolved. Germline values: CDR1 SGHDT, CDR2 YYEEEE. The CDR3 runs 15 residues. Trimming took 2 bases from V and 0 from J, leaving 9 bases between them. The CDR3 DNA is TGTGCCAGCAGCTTTACGAGTAGCTCTGGAAACACCATATATTTT. Residues: CASSFTSSSGNTIYF.

This chain uses TRBV10-2 with TRBJ1-5; 9 bases line up with TRBD1. This CDR3 spans 14 amino acids. Germline V gene lookup returns CDR1 WSHSY and CDR2 SAAADI. The trim removed 7 bases at V and 5 bases at J, leaving 6 bases unmatched. CDR3 sequence reads: CASTDRGVDQPQHF. For the CDR3, the DNA is TGCGCCAGCACCGACAGGGGGGTTGATCAGCCCCAGCATTTT.

The CDR3 DNA reads as TGCGCCAGCAGCCCCCAGGGGAACACTGAAGCTTTCTTT. This translates into CASSPQGNTEAFF. The rearrangement uses TRBV5-1 and TRBJ1-1, with D maybe TRBD1 (5 bases). The CDR3 contains 13 residues. Trimming cost V 4 bases and J 1 base, with 8 bases left between them. Germline V gene sequence: CDR1 SGHRS, CDR2 YFSETQ.